The 10 T cell receptor beta chains in this list originate from one sample, sequenced in a study of T cells in Graves' hyperthyroidism and ophthalmopathy (dated by TCRdb to about 2019). Library preparation used multiplex PCR. Sequenced using an Illumina HiSeq 2000. TCR beta CDR3 regions were amplified from RNA transcripts. The first round of RT-PCR for the TCR CDR3 was performed with the HTBI primer set and the Qiagen OneStep RT-PCR kit. In-frame beta chains were kept once TCRdb had trimmed the public reads at Q25 with fastp and called clones with MiXCR. Every distinct CDR3 protein forms one entry, paired with its most common genes and DNA. The sample records about 710,000 distinct CDR3 sequences, around 15% of which are singletons. The leading ten clones occupy roughly 8% of the sample. Material: blood. The receptors shown here come from a man aged 18 to 29 with Graves' hyperthyroidism.

As regards this clonotype: Lacking the conserved final phenylalanine or tryptophan, this CDR3 likely reflects a read error. V is TRBV7-9 and J is TRBJ1-2; D not certain. V was trimmed by 3 bases and J by 4 bases, leaving 12 bases between them. The length of the CDR3 is 14 residues. Germline CDR1 and CDR2: SEHNR and FQNEAQ (reference sequence). CDR3 sequence reads: CASSFSTAIYGYTL. The CDR3 DNA sequence: TGTGCCAGCAGCTTTTCAACAGCGATCTATGGCTACACCCTC.

This clonotype was seen a handful of times. The CDR3 reads CASSELGSTEAFF. CDR3 nucleotide sequence: TGTGCCAGCAGTGAATTGGGGAGCACTGAAGCTTTCTTT. The chain combines TRBV25-1 with TRBJ1-1; D not resolved. The CDR3 covers 13 residues. CDR1 and CDR2 (germline): MGHDK, SYGVNS. The V and J ends lost 1 base and 4 bases respectively, with 7 bases between them.

The chain has TRBV9 and TRBJ2-1; 11 bases are shared with TRBD2. This CDR3 has 18 residues. CDR1 is SGDLS, CDR2 YYNGEE, per germline. V trimming: 0 bases; J trimming: 8 bases; junction bases outside the gene matches: 13. The CDR3 region has the DNA TGTGCCAGCAGCGTAGCTCCCTTCACTAGCGGGAGTATAGATGAGCAGTTCTTC. This translates into CASSVAPFTSGSIDEQFF.

The sample holds many counts of this clonotype. The chain is built from TRBV7-9 and TRBJ1-1; TRBD1 might be the D (6 bases). CDR3 length: 14 amino acids. CDR1 is SEHNR, CDR2 FQNEAQ, per germline (reference sequence). The V end lost 6 bases, the J end lost 5 bases, and 16 bases lay between the germline ends. The DNA for the CDR3 is TGTGCCAGCAGGGGGCAGGGGCCGCGGACTGAAGCTTTCTTT. Protein product: CASRGQGPRTEAFF.

J is TRBJ2-2 and V is TRBV7-3, with 10 bases identical to TRBD1. Germline lookup yields CDR1 SGHTA and CDR2 FQGTGA. This CDR3 is built from 19 residues. Unmatched junction bases numbered 19, after V lost 7 bases and J lost 5 bases. This chain's CDR3 is CASIKPGQGSYLETGELFF. CDR3 DNA sequence: TGTGCCAGCATCAAACCGGGACAGGGGTCGTATTTGGAGACCGGGGAGCTGTTTTTT.

This clonotype has more than one count but fewer than ten. This sequence joins TRBV12-3 or TRBV12-4 and TRBJ2-7; 9 bases agree with TRBD2. After removal of 3 bases from V and 5 bases from J, the junction contained 5 bases not matched to a gene. CDR3 length: 14 amino acids. The CDR3, as DNA: TGTGCCAGCAGTTTGGGCGGGAGGGTCCACGAGCAGTACTTC. This sequence encodes CASSLGGRVHEQYF.

The table lists this clonotype with many counts. J is TRBJ2-2 and V is TRBV7-9; 8 nucleotides match TRBD1. V lost 4 bases to trimming and J lost 7 bases; unmatched junction nucleotides: 5. The CDR3 has 14 amino acids. Germline CDR1 and CDR2: SEHNR and FQNEAQ (reference sequence). CDR3 nucleotides: TGTGCCAGCAGCTCTTCAGGGGGCGGCGGGGAGCTGTTTTTT. It translates to CASSSSGGGGELFF.

This clonotype was found many times. J is TRBJ2-7 and V is TRBV10-3; 10 bases are a match to TRBD2. Trimming removed 5 bases from V and 0 bases from J; junction bases left unmatched: 10. The germline gives CDR1 ENHRY, CDR2 SYGVKD. The CDR3 covers 17 residues. Here the CDR3 reads CAISPGLAYISSYEQYF. CDR3 DNA sequence: TGTGCCATCAGTCCGGGACTAGCGTATATAAGCTCCTACGAGCAGTACTTC.

In this sample, this clonotype turned up a few times. This sequence joins TRBV20-1 and TRBJ2-7; 7 bases line up with TRBD1. Germline V gene lookup returns CDR1 DFQATT and CDR2 SNEGSKA (reference sequence). V dropped 8 bases and J dropped 5; count of bases not matched to a gene: 9. This CDR3 comprises 12 residues. CDR3 region: CSLQGEWNEQYF. CDR3 DNA sequence: TGCAGTCTGCAGGGGGAGTGGAACGAGCAGTACTTC.

Regarding this clonotype: A much larger clone lies a single base off, so this may be a read error. This chain links TRBV2 with TRBJ2-3; D is uncertain. Germline V gene lookup returns CDR1 SNHLY and CDR2 FYNNEI. The CDR3 has 13 residues. In nucleotides, the CDR3 is TGTTCCAGCAGTGGCGAGATCACAGATACGCAGTATTTT. This translates into CSSSGEITDTQYF.